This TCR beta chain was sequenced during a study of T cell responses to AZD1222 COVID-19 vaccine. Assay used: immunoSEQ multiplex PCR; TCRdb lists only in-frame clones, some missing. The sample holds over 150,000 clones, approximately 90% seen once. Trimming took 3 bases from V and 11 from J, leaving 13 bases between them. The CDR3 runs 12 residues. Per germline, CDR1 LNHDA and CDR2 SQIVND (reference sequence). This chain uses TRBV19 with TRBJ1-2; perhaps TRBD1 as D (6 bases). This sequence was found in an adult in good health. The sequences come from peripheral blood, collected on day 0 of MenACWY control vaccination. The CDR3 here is CASSILQGRYTF. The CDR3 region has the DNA TGTGCCAGTAGTATTTTACAGGGAAGGTACACCTTC.